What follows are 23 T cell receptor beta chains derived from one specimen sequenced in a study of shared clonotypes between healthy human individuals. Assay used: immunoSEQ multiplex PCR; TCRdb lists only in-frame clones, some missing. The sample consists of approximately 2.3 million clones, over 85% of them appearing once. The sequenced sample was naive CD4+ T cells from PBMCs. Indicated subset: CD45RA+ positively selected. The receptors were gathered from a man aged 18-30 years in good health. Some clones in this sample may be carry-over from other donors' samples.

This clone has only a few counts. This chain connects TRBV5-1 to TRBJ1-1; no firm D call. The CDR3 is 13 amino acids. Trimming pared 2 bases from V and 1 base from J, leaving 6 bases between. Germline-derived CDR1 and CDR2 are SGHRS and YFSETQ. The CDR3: CASSFQPNTEAFF. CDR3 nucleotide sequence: TGCGCCAGCAGCTTCCAGCCGAACACTGAAGCTTTCTTT.

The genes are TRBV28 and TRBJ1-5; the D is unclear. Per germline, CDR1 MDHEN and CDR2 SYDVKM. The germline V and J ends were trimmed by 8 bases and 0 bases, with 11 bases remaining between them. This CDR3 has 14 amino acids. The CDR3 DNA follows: TGTGCCAGCTACGGACGGTATAGCAATCAGCCCCAGCATTTT. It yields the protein CASYGRYSNQPQHF.

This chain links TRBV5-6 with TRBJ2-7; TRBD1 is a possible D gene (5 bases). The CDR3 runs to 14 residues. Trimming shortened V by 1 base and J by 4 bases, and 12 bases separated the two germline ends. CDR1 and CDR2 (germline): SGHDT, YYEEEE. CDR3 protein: CASSLIDRPYEQYF. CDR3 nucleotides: TGTGCCAGCAGCTTGATTGACAGACCGTACGAGCAGTACTTC.

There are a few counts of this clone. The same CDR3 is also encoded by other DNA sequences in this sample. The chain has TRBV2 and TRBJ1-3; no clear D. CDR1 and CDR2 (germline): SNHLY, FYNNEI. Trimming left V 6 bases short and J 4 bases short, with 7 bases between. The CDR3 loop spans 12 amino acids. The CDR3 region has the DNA TGTGCCAGCAGCGCGGCGGGAAACACCATATATTTT. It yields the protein CASSAAGNTIYF.

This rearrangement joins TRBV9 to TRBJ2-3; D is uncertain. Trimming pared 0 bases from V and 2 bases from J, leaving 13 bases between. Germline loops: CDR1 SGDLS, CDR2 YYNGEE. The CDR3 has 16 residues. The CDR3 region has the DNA TGTGCCAGCAGCGTAGTCGCAACCGCGGCCACAGATACGCAGTATTTT. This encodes CASSVVATAATDTQYF.

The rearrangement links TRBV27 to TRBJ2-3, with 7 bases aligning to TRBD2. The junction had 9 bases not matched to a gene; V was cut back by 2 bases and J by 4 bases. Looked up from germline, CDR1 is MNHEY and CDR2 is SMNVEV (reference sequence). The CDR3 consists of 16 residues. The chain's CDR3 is CASSLGAGVGADTQYF. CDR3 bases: TGTGCCAGCAGTTTAGGGGCGGGAGTAGGAGCAGATACGCAGTATTTT.

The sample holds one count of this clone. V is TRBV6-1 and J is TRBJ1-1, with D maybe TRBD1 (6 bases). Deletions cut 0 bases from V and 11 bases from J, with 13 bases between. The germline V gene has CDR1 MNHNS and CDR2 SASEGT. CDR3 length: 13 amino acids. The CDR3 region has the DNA TGTGCCAGCAGTGAAGCTGGCGCTCAGGGGGCTTTCTTT. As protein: CASSEAGAQGAFF.

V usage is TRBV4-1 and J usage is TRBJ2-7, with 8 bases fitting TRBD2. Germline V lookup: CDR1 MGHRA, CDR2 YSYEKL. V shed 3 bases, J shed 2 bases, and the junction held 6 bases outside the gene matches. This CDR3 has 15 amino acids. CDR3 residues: CASSQLAGLTYEQYF. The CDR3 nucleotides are TGCGCCAGCAGCCAGTTAGCGGGACTTACCTACGAGCAGTACTTC.

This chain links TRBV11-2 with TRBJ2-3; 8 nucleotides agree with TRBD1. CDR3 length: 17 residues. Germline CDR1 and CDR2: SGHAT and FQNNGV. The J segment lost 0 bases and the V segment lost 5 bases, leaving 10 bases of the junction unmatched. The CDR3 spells CASSPRTGWSSTDTQYF. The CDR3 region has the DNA TGTGCCAGCAGCCCGCGGACAGGGTGGTCAAGCACAGATACGCAGTATTTT.

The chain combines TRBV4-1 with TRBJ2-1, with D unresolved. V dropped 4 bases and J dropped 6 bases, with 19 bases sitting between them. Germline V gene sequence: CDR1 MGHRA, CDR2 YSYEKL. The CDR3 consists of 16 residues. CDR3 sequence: CASSLRRPRSVNEQFF. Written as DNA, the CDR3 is TGCGCCAGCAGCCTGCGGCGCCCCCGGTCCGTCAATGAGCAGTTCTTC.

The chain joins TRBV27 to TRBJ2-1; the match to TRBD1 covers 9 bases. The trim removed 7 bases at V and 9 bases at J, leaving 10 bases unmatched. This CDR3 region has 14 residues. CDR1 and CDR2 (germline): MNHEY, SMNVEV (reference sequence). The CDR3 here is CASTLGQGVGEQFF. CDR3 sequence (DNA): TGTGCCAGCACTTTGGGACAGGGCGTTGGTGAGCAGTTCTTC.

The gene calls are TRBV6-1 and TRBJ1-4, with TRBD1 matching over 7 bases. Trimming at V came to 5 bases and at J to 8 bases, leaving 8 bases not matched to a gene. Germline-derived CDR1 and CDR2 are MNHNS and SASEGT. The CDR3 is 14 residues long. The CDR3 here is CASSRRQGGEKLFF. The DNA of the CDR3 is TGTGCCAGCAGTCGACGACAGGGTGGCGAAAAACTGTTTTTT.

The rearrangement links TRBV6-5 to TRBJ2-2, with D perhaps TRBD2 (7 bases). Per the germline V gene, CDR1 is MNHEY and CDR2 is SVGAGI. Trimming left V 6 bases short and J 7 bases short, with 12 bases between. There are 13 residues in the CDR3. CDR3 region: CASRGGVDGELFF. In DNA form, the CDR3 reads TGTGCCAGCAGAGGGGGGGTTGACGGGGAGCTGTTTTTT.

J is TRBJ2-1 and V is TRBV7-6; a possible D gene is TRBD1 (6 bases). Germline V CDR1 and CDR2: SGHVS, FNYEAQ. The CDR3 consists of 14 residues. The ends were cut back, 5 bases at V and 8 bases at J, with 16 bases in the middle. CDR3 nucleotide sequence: TGTGCCAGCAGCCTGCGACAGGTATACGATGAGCAGTTCTTC. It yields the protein CASSLRQVYDEQFF.

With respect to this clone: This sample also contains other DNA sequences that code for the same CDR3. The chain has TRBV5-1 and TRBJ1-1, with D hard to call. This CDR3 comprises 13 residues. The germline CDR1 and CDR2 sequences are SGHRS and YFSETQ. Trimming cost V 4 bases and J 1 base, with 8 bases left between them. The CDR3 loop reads CASSADGNTEAFF. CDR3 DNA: TGCGCCAGCAGCGCCGACGGGAACACTGAAGCTTTCTTT.

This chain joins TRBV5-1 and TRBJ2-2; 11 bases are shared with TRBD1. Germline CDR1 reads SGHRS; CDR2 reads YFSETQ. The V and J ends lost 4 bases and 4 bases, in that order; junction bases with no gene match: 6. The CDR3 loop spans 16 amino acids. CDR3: CASSRTGGMSTGELFF. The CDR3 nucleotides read TGCGCCAGCAGCCGGACAGGGGGCATGAGCACCGGGGAGCTGTTTTTT.

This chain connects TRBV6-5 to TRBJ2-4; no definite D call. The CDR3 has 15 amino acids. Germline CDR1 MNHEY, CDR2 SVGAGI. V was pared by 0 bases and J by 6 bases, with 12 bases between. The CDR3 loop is CASSYSFWGLNIQYF. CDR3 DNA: TGTGCCAGCAGTTACTCGTTCTGGGGATTAAACATTCAGTACTTC.

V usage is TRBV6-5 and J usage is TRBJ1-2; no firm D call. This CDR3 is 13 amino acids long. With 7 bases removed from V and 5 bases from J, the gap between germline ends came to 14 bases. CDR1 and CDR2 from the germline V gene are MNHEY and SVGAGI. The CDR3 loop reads CASNNPGSYGYTF. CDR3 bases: TGTGCCAGCAACAACCCCGGATCTTATGGCTACACCTTC.

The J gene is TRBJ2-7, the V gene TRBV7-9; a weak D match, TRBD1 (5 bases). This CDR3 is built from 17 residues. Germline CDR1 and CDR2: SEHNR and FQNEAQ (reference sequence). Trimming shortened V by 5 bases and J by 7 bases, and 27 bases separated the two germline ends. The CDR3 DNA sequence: TGTGCCAGCAGCGAGGATACCTGGGGCAGGTTAGCTGGAGAGCAGTACTTC. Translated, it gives CASSEDTWGRLAGEQYF.

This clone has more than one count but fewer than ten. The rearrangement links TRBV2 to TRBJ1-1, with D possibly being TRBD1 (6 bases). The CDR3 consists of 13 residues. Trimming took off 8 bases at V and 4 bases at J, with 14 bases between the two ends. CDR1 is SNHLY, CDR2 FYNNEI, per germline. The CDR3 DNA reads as TGTGCCAGCGCATCCGGACAGCCCACTGAAGCTTTCTTT. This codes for CASASGQPTEAFF.

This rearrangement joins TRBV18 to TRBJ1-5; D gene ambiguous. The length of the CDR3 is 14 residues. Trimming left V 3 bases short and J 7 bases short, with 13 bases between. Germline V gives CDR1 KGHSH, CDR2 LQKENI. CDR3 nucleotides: TGTGCCAGCTCACCTAGCCTGCTGGTACAGCCCCAGCATTTT. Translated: CASSPSLLVQPQHF.

In nucleotides, the CDR3 is TGTGCCAGCAGTTTAGAGGGGTTTAGAGGCTACACCTTC. Its translation is CASSLEGFRGYTF. The rearrangement uses TRBV28 and TRBJ1-2; a weak D match, TRBD1 (5 bases). V lost 2 bases to trimming and J lost 8 bases, with 12 bases between them. The V gene's germline CDR1 is MDHEN and CDR2 SYDVKM. The CDR3 spans 13 residues.

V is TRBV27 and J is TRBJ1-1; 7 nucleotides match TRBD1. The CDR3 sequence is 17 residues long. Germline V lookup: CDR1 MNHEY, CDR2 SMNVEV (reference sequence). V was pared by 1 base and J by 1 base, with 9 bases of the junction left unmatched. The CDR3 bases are TGTGCCAGCAGTTTATTAGTTGACAGGGATAGGAACACTGAAGCTTTCTTT. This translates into CASSLLVDRDRNTEAFF.